This T cell receptor beta chain derives from a study of OX40 agonist ivuxolimab in advanced cancers. Study outcomes and limitations: Low clonal expansion, among the lowest seen, marked partial responders at 0.1-3.0 mg/kg. In general, CD8+ T cells held more expanded clones than CD4+ did, on average.

Generated by immunoSEQ multiplex PCR, the TCRdb table keeps only in-frame clones and is missing some. The top ten clones hold 10% to 15% of a sample with 50,000 or so clones, 80% to 95% of them seen once. J gave up 8 bases and V 3 bases, and 7 bases lay outside the gene matches. CDR1 is SGHTA, CDR2 FQGNSA, per germline. The CDR3 runs to 14 residues. Patients with autoimmune history or systemic immunosuppression were excluded. On this clone: Its antigen is undetermined.

Here the sequenced sample was CD4+ or CD8+ T cells sorted from blood, taken in a trial of the OX40 agonist ivuxolimab. The chain is built from TRBV7-2 and TRBJ1-2; 9 bases align to TRBD1. The TCR was taken from an adult with an advanced solid tumor such as melanoma, head and neck, liver or kidney cancer. The DNA of the CDR3 is TGTGCCAGCAGCTTCCACAGGGGGCTAGAGGGCTACACCTTC. Its protein product is CASSFHRGLEGYTF.